Listed below are T cell receptor beta chains from one sample, sequenced in a study of breast tumors, draining lymph nodes, adjacent tissues. TCRdb re-derived calls from the multiplex PCR reads in MiXCR, one entry per CDR3 protein. Of roughly 17,000 distinct CDR3 sequences listed, less than 75% are singletons. The sample was tumor-adjacent breast tissue. These receptors were collected from a female donor with breast cancer. Some clones in this sample may be carry-over from other donors' samples. Each CDR3 is given with its conserved first and last residue. The D gene is left open where the match is weak. Size tells how often a clone was seen (once, few, many) or the class of an expanded clone, and some rows leave it out.

size	D	V	J	DNA	CDR3
many	TRBD2	TRBV7-6	TRBJ2-1	TGTGCCAGCAGCTTATCCGGGACTATAAATGAGCAGTTCTTC	CASSLSGTINEQFF
.	TRBD1	TRBV12-3/TRBV12-4	TRBJ2-7	TGTGCCAGCAGTTTAGGCACAGGGACAGTAACCTACGAGCAGTACTTC	CASSLGTGTVTYEQYF
.	TRBD2	TRBV7-9	TRBJ2-1	TGTGCCAGCAGTTCTAGCGGGAGTAACTCCTACAATGAGCAGTTCTTC	CASSSSGSNSYNEQFF
once	.	TRBV5-1	TRBJ2-3	TGCGCCAGCAGCCCTTTTACGGGGGGCACAGATACGCAGTATTTT	CASSPFTGGTDTQYF
.	.	TRBV20-1	TRBJ2-2	TGCAGTGGGCAGAACGCCGGGGAGTTGTTTTTT	CSGQNAGELFF
.	.	TRBV10-2	TRBJ1-6	TGCGCCAGCAGTGACCCGGCAGGTTTCTATAATTCACCCCTCCACTTT	CASSDPAGFYNSPLHF
once	TRBD1	TRBV10-3	TRBJ2-5	TGTGCCATCAGCAGGACAGGGCAAGAGACCCAGTACTTC	CAISRTGQETQYF
.	TRBD2	TRBV12-3/TRBV12-4	TRBJ2-7	TGTGCCAGCAGTTTAGGACGGGGGGACTCCTACGAGCAGTACTTC	CASSLGRGDSYEQYF
.	.	TRBV15	TRBJ1-5	TGTGCCACCAGCAGAGGATCCATTAGCAATCAGCCCCAGCATTTT	CATSRGSISNQPQHF
.	.	TRBV5-1	TRBJ2-7	TGTGCCAGCAGCTCCCCCCAGGGGAGCTCCTACGAGCAGTACTTC	CASSSPQGSSYEQYF
.	TRBD1	TRBV7-3	TRBJ2-1	TGTGCCAGCAGCTTACGTCAGGGGGCCTACAATGAGCAGTTCTTC	CASSLRQGAYNEQFF
medium-sized	.	TRBV20-1	TRBJ1-5	TGCAGTGCTAGAGATCCCGGGACTCTAAGTCAGCCCCAGCATTTT	CSARDPGTLSQPQHF
.	.	TRBV19	TRBJ1-2	TGTGCCAGTAGAGGAGAATGGGCTAACTATGGCTACACCTTC	CASRGEWANYGYTF
once	.	TRBV2	TRBJ2-1	TGTGCCAGCAGTGAATTACAGGGTGCCAATGAGCAGTTCTTC	CASSELQGANEQFF
.	TRBD2	TRBV5-1	TRBJ2-7	TGCGCCAGCAGCTCGACTAGCGGGACCTACGAGCAGTACTTC	CASSSTSGTYEQYF
.	.	TRBV10-2	TRBJ2-5	TGCGCCAGCAGTACTACCGGGACGGGGAGAGAGACCCAGTACTTC	CASSTTGTGRETQYF
.	TRBD1	TRBV6-2/TRBV6-3	TRBJ1-4	TGTGCCAGCAGTTCGCGGGGACAGGGGAAGCGTCGGAAGGAAAAACTGTTTTTT	CASSSRGQGKRRKEKLFF
.	.	TRBV10-3	TRBJ2-7	TGTGCCATCAGTCAGGAGCGCTCCTACGAGCAGTACTTC	CAISQERSYEQYF
.	.	TRBV4-2	TRBJ1-4	TGTGCCAGCAGCCAAGGGAGAGGAAATGAAAAACTGTTTTTT	CASSQGRGNEKLFF
medium-sized	.	TRBV30	TRBJ1-2	TGTGCCTCCCAGATCTATGGCTACACCTTC	CASQIYGYTF
medium-sized	.	TRBV18	TRBJ1-2	TGTGCCAGCTCACCGTCCGACAGAATGGGCTACACCTTC	CASSPSDRMGYTF
.	.	TRBV7-9	TRBJ1-2	TGTGCCAGCAGTATAGGAGGATCGAACTATGGCTACACCTTC	CASSIGGSNYGYTF
.	TRBD2	TRBV2	TRBJ2-2	TGTGCCAGCAGTGTAAGCGGGACGAACACCGGGGAGCTGTTTTTT	CASSVSGTNTGELFF
.	.	TRBV15	TRBJ1-6	TGTGCCACCAGCAGCTCCCTAAGGGATTCACCCCTCCACTTT	CATSSSLRDSPLHF
medium-sized	TRBD1	TRBV18	TRBJ2-7	TGTGCCAGCTCGGGACAGAATCTACGAGAGCAGTACTTC	CASSGQNLREQYF
.	.	TRBV2	TRBJ2-1	TGTGCCAGCAGTGTGACGAGGTACAATGAGCAGTTCTTC	CASSVTRYNEQFF
.	.	TRBV5-4	TRBJ2-7	TGTGCCAGCAGCTTGCGTGGAGGCGAGCAGTACTTC	CASSLRGGEQYF
few	TRBD2	TRBV7-3	TRBJ2-3	TGTGCCAGCAGCTTAAATGGGTTGACTAGCGGGGGGGCTACAGATACGCAGTATTTT	CASSLNGLTSGGATDTQYF
.	TRBD1	TRBV5-6	TRBJ2-1	TGTGCCAGCAGCTTGGGGACAGGGAATGCAGAGCAGTTCTTC	CASSLGTGNAEQFF
.	.	TRBV25-1	TRBJ1-4	TGTGCCAGCGAGGACAGATGGGAGGGAAAACTGTTTTTT	CASEDRWEGKLFF
.	TRBD2	TRBV12-3/TRBV12-4	TRBJ2-7	TGTGCCAGCAGTTTACAGGCGGGAGGGCCGCACGAGCAGTACTTC	CASSLQAGGPHEQYF
.	.	TRBV20-1	TRBJ2-7	TGCAGTGGGGGGGCCGGCTCCTACGAGCAGTACTTC	CSGGAGSYEQYF
.	.	TRBV20-1	TRBJ2-3	TGCAGTGCTCGCATACTAGCCGGGGCAGATACGCAGTATTTT	CSARILAGADTQYF
.	TRBD2	TRBV7-3	TRBJ2-2	TGTGCCAGCAGCTTCCGCCCGGGACTAACGAACACCGGGGAGCTGTTTTTT	CASSFRPGLTNTGELFF
medium-sized	TRBD1	TRBV5-4	TRBJ1-2	TGTGCCAGCAGCTCGGGACAGGGATATGGCTACACCTTC	CASSSGQGYGYTF
many	.	TRBV7-3	TRBJ1-1	TGTGCCAGCAGCTTAACAGGGGCCGATCCTGAAGCTTTCTTT	CASSLTGADPEAFF